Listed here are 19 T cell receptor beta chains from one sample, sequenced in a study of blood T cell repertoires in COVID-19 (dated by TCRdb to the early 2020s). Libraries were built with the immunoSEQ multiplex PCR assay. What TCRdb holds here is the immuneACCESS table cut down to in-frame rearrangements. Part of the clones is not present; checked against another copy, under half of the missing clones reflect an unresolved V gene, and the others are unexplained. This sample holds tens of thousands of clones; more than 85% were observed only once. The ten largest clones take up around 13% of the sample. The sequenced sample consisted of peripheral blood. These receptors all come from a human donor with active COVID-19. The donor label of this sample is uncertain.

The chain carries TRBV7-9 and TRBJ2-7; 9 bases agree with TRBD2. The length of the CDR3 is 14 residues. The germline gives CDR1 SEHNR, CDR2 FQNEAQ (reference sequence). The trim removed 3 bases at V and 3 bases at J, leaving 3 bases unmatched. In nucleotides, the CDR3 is TGTGCCAGCAGCTTGACTAGCGGCAACTACGAGCAGTACTTC. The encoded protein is CASSLTSGNYEQYF.

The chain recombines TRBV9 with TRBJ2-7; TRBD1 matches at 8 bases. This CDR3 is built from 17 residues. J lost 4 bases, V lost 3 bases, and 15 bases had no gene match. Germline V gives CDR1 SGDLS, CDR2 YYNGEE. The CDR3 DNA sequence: TGTGCCAGCAGCGCAGACCCGGGACAGGTGGACCGATACGAGCAGTACTTC. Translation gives CASSADPGQVDRYEQYF.

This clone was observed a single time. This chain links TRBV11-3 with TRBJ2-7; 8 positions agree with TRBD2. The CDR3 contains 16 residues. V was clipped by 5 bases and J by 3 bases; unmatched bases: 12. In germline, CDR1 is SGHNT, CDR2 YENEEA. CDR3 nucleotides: TGTGCCAGCAGCCTCCCCCCCCAGCGGGAGTACTACGAGCAGTACTTC. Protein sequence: CASSLPPQREYYEQYF. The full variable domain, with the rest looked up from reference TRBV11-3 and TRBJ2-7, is EAGVVQSPRYKIIEKKQPVAFWCNPISGHNTLYWYLQNLGQGPELLIRYENEEAVDDSQLPKDRFSAERLKGVDSTLKIQPAELGDSAVYLCASSLPPQREYYEQYFGPGTRLTVT.

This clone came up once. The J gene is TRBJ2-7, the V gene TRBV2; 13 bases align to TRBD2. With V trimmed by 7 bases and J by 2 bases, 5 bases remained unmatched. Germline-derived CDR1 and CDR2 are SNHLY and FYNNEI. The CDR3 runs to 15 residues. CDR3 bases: TGTGCCAGCAAACAAACTAGCGGGAGGGCCTACGAGCAGTACTTC. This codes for CASKQTSGRAYEQYF.

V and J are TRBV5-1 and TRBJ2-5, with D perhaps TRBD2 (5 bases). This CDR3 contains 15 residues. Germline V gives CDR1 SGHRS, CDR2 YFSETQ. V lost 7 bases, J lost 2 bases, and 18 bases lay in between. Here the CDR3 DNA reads TGCGCCAGCGCCGGGATGGTGATAGGACAAGAGACCCAGTACTTC. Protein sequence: CASAGMVIGQETQYF.

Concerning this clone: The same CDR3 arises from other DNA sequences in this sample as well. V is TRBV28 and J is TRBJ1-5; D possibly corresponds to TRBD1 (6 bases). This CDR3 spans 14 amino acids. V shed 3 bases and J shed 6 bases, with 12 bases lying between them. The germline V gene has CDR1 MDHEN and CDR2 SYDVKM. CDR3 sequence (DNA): TGTGCCAGCAGTTTCAACGGGGGGCGTCAGCCCCAGCATTTT. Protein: CASSFNGGRQPQHF.

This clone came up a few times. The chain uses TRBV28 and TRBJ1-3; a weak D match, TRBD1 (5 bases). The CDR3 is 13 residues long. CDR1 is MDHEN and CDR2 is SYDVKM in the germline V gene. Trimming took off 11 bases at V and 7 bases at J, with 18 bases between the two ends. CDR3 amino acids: CASIHRTGNTIYF. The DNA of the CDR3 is TGTGCCTCGATTCACAGGACCGGGAACACCATATATTTT.

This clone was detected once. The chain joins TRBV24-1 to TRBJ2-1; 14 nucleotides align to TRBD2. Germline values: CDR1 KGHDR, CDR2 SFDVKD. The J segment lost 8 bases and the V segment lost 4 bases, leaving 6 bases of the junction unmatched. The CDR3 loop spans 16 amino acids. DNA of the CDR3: TGTGCCACCAGTGAATCGACTAGCGGGAGGGACTATGAGCAGTTCTTC. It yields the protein CATSESTSGRDYEQFF.

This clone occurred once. CDR3 nucleotides: TGCGCCAGCAGCCCGACGACAGGGGGCACTGAAGCTTTCTTT. Its translation: CASSPTTGGTEAFF. This sequence joins TRBV5-1 and TRBJ1-1; TRBD1 aligns across 9 bases. Trimming at V came to 4 bases and at J to 4 bases, leaving 5 bases not matched to a gene. The CDR3 length is 14 residues. Per germline, CDR1 SGHRS and CDR2 YFSETQ.

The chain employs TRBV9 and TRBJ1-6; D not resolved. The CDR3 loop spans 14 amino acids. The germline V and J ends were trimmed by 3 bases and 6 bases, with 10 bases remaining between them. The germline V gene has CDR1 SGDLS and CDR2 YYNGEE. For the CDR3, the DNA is TGTGCCAGCAGCGCGGGGTTCGGTAATTCACCCCTCCACTTT. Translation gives CASSAGFGNSPLHF.

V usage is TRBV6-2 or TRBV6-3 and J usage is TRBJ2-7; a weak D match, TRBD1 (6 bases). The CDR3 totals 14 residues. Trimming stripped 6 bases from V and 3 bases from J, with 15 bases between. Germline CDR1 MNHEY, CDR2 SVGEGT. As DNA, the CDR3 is TGTGCCAGCAGCGTAAGGGGGAGTCTCTACGAGCAGTACTTC. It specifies CASSVRGSLYEQYF.

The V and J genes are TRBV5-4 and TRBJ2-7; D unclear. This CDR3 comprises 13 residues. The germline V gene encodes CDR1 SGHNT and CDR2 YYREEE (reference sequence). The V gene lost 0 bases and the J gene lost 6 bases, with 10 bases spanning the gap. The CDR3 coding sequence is TGTGCCAGCAGCTTGGAGTGGGCAGGCGAGCAGTACTTC. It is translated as CASSLEWAGEQYF.

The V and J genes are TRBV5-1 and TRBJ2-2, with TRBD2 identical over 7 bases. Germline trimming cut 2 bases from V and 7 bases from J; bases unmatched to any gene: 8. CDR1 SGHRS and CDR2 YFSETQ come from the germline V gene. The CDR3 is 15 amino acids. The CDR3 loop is CASSLGGRERGELFF. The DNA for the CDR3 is TGCGCCAGCAGCTTAGGAGGGAGGGAGCGCGGGGAGCTGTTTTTT.

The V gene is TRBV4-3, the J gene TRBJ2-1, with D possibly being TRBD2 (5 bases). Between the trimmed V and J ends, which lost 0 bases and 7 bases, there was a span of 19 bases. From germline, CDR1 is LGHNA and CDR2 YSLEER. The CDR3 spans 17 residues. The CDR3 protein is CASSQDFTRRARNEQFF. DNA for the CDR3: TGCGCCAGCAGCCAAGATTTTACTAGACGGGCTCGGAATGAGCAGTTCTTC.

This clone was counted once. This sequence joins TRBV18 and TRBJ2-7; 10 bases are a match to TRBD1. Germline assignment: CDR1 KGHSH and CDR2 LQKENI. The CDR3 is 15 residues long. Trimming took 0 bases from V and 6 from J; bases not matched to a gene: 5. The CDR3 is CASSPPGTGEAEQYF. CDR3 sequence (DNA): TGTGCCAGCTCACCACCCGGGACAGGGGAGGCCGAGCAGTACTTC.

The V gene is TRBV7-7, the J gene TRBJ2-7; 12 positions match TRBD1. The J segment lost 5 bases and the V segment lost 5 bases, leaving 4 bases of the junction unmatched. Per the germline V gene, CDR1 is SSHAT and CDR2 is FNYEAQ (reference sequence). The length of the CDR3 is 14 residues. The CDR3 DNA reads TGTGCCAGCAGCCCGGGGACAGGGGGCGACGAGCAGTACTTC. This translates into CASSPGTGGDEQYF.

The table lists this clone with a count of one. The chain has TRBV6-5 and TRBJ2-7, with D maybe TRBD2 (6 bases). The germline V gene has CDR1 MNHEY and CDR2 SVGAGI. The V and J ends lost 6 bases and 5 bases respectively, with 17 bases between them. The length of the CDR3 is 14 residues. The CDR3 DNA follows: TGTGCCAGCAGCCTAGGGACTTTCCCCCACGAGCAGTACTTC. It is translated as CASSLGTFPHEQYF.

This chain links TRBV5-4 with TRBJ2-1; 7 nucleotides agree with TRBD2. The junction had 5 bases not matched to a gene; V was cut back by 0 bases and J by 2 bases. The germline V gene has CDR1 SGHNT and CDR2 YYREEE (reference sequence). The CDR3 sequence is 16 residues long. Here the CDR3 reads CASSLDPSGAYNEQFF. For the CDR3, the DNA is TGTGCCAGCAGCTTGGACCCTAGCGGAGCCTACAATGAGCAGTTCTTC.

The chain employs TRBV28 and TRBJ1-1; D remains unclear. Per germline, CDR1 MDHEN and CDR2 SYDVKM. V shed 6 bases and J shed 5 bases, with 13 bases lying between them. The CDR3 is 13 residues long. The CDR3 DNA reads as TGTGCCAGCAGACCAGGTGAGCGGACTGAAGCTTTCTTT. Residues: CASRPGERTEAFF.